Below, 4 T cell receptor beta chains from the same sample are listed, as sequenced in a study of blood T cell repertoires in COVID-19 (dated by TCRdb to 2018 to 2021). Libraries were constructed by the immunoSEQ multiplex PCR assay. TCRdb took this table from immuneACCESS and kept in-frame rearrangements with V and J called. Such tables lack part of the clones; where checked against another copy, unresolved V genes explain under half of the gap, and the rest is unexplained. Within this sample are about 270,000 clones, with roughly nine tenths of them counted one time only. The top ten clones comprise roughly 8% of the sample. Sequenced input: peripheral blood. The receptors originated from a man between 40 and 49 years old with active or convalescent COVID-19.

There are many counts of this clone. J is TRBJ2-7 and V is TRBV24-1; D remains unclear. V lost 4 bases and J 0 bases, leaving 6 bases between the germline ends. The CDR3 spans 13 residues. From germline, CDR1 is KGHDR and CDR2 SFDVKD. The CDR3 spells CATSDPYSYEQYF. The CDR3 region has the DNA TGTGCCACCAGTGACCCTTACTCCTACGAGCAGTACTTC.

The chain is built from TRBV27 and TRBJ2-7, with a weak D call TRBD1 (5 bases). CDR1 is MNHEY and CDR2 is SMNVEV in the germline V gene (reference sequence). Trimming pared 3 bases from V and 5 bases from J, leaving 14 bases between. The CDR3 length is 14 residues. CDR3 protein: CASSFAQGGHEQYF. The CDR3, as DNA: TGTGCCAGCAGTTTTGCCCAGGGCGGCCACGAGCAGTACTTC.

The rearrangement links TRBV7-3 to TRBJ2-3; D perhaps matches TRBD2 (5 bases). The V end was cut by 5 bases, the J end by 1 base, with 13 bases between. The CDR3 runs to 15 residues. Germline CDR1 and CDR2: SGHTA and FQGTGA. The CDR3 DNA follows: TGTGCCAGCAGCCGAAATGCGGGTGGCACAGATACGCAGTATTTT. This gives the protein CASSRNAGGTDTQYF.

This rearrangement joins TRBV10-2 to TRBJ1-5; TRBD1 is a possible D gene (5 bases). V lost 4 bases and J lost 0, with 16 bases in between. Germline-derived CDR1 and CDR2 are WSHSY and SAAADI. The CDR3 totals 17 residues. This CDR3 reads CASSVNAGRYSNQPQHF. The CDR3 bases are TGCGCCAGCAGTGTCAACGCAGGGAGGTATAGCAATCAGCCCCAGCATTTT.